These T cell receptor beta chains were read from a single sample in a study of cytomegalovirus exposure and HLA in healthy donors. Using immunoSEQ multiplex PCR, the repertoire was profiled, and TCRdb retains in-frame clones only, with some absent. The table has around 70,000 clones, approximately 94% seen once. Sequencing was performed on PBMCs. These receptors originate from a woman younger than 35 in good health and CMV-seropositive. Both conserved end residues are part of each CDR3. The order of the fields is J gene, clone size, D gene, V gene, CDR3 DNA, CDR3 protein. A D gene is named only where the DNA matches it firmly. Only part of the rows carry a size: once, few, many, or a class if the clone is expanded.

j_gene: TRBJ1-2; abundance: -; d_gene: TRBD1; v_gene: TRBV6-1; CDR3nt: TGTGCCAGCGGGGACAGGGGTTTAGCTAACTATGGCTACACCTTC; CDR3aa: CASGDRGLANYGYTF
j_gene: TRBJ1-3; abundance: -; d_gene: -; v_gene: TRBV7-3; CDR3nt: TGTGCCAGCAGCTCAGGGACTGCCGGAAACACCATATATTTT; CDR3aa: CASSSGTAGNTIYF
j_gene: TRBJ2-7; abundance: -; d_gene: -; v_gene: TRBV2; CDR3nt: TGTGCCAGCAGTGAAGCAGGCAGGGGTTACGAGCAGTACTTC; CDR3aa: CASSEAGRGYEQYF
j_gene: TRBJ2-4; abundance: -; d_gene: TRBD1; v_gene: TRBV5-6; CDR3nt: TGTGCCAGCAGCTTTCCGGGACAGGGTTTTGCAGCCAAAAACATTCAGTACTTC; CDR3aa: CASSFPGQGFAAKNIQYF
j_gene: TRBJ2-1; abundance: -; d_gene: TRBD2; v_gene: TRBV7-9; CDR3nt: TGTGCCAGCAGCACTTCGGGGGGTTCATACAATGAGCAGTTCTTC; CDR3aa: CASSTSGGSYNEQFF
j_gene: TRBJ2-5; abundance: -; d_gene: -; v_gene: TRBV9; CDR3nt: TGTGCCAGCTCGGTAGGACGGACTTCCCAAGAGACCCAGTACTTC; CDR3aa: CASSVGRTSQETQYF
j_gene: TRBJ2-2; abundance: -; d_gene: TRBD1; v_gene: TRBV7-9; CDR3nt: TGTGCCAGCAGCTTCCAACCGGGACAGGGGGCCCACACCGGGGAGCTGTTTTTT; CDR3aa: CASSFQPGQGAHTGELFF
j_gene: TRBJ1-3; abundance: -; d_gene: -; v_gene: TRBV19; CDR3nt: TGTGCCAGTAGTATAACAGGGACGTCTGGAAACACCATATATTTT; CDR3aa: CASSITGTSGNTIYF
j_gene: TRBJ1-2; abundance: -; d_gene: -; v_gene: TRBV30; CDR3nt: TGTGCCCGGCGAGGTCCGAAAGCTAACTATGGCTACACCTTC; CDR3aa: CARRGPKANYGYTF
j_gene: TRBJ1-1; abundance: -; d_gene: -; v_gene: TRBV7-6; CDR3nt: TGTGCCAGCAGCCCCTCGGCCAGAGGTGAAGCTTTCTTT; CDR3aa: CASSPSARGEAFF
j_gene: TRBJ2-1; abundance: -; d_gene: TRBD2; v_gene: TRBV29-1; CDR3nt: TGCAGCGTTGACCCTCCGGGACTAGCGGGAGGTGGCGAGCAGTTCTTC; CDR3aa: CSVDPPGLAGGGEQFF
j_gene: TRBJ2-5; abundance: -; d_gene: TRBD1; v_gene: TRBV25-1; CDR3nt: TGTGCCAGCAGAACCGGGACAGGGGCAAGCGAGACCCAGTACTTC; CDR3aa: CASRTGTGASETQYF
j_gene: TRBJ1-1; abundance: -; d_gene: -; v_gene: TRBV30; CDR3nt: TGTGCCTGGAGAGGAGGGCCAGGGCTGATGAACACTGAAGCTTTCTTT; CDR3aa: CAWRGGPGLMNTEAFF
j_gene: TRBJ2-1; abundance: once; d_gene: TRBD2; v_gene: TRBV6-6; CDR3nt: TGTGCCAGCGCGGGGGATAGGGGTGAGCAGTTCTTC; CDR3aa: CASAGDRGEQFF
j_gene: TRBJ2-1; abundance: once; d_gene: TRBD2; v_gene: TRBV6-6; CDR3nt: TGTGCCAGCAGTAAGGGACTAGGCAATGAGCAGTTCTTC; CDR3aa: CASSKGLGNEQFF
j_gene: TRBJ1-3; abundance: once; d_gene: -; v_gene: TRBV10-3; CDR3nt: TGTGCCATTAGGGGACAATCGGGGTCTGGAAACACCATATATTTT; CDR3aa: CAIRGQSGSGNTIYF
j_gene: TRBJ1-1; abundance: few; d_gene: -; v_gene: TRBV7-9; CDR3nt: TGTGCCAGCAGCTTAGACTCTACAGGGAACACTGAAGCTTTCTTT; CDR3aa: CASSLDSTGNTEAFF
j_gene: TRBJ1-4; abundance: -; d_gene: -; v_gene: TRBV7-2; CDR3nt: TGTGCCAGCAGCTTAAGAGGGGGGGGGCGCTTTGCAACTAATGAAAAACTGTTTTTT; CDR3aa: CASSLRGGGRFATNEKLFF
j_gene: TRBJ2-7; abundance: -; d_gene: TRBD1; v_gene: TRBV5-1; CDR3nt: TGCGCCAGCAGCTTTGGGACAGGGGGAAGCTCCTACGAGCAGTACTTC; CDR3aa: CASSFGTGGSSYEQYF
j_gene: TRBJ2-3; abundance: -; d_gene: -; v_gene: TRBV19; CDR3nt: TGTGCCAGTAGTATGAGCTATCCCGCTACAGATACGCAGTATTTT; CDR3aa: CASSMSYPATDTQYF
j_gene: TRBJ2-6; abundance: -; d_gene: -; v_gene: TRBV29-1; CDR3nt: TGCAGCTACCAGGATTCTGGGGCCAACGTCCTGACTTTC; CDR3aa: CSYQDSGANVLTF
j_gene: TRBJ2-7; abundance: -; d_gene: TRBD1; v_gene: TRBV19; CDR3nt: TGTGCCAGTAGTTCAGGACAGGGTCTCTCCGAGCAGTACTTC; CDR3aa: CASSSGQGLSEQYF
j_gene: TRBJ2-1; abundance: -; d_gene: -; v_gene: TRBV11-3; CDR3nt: TGTGCCAGCAGCTTAAGGGGCCACAATGAGCAGTTCTTC; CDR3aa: CASSLRGHNEQFF
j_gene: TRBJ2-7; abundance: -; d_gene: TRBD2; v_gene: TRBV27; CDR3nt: TGTGCCAGCAGTTCTGCCGGGACTAGCGGGCGCATCTCCCTAAGGGAGCAGTACTTC; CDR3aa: CASSSAGTSGRISLREQYF
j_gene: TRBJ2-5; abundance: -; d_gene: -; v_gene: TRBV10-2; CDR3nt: TGCGCCAGCAGTCCGGGAAGAGGTGTGACCCAGTACTTC; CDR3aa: CASSPGRGVTQYF
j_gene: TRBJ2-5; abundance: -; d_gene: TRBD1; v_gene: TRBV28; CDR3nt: TGTGCCAGCAGCGGCCGGGACAGCCAAGAGACCCAGTACTTC; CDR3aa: CASSGRDSQETQYF
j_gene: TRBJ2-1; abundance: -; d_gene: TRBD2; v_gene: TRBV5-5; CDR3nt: TGTGCCAGCAGCTTGAGCCTAGCGGGGGTCAATGAGCAGTTCTTC; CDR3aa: CASSLSLAGVNEQFF
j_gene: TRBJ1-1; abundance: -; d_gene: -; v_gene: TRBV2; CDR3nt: TGTGCCAGCAAAACCGAGACTGGGAACACTGAAGCTTTCTTT; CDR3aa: CASKTETGNTEAFF
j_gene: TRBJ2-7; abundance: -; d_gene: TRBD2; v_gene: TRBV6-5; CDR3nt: TGTGCCAGCAGTTACTCGCGGGGGGCCTACGAGCAGTACTTC; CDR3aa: CASSYSRGAYEQYF
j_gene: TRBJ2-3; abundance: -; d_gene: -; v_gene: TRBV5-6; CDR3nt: TGTGCCAGCAGACCGGGACTGGGCGATACGCAGTATTTT; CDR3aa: CASRPGLGDTQYF
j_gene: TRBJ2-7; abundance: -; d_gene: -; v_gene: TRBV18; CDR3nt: TGTGCCAGCTCCCCCGGGACTGGACGCTACGAGCAGTACTTC; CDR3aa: CASSPGTGRYEQYF
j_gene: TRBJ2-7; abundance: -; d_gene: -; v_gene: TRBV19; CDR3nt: TGTGCCAGTAGTACGCAGGGCTACGAGCAGTACTTC; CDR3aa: CASSTQGYEQYF
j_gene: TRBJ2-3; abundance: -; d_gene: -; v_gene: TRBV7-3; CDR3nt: TGTGCCAGCAGCCTCCTGAGCACAGATACGCAGTATTTT; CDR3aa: CASSLLSTDTQYF
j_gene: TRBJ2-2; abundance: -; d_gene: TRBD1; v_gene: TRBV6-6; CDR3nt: TGTGCCAGCAGTTATAGGCAGGGGGACACCGGGGAGCTGTTTTTT; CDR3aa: CASSYRQGDTGELFF
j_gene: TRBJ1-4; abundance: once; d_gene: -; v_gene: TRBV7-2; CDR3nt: TGTGCCAGCAGCGCCTCGGGTGAAAAACTGTTTTTT; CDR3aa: CASSASGEKLFF
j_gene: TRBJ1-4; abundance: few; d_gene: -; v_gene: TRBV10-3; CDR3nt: TGTGCCACCAGCCCAGGTCAGGATAATGAAAAACTGTTTTTT; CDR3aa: CATSPGQDNEKLFF
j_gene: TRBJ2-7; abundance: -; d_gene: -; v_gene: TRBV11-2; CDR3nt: TGTGCCAGCAGCCCCCGGGACACCTACTACGAGCAGTACTTC; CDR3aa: CASSPRDTYYEQYF
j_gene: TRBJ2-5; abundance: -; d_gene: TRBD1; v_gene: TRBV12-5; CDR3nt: TGTGCTAGTGGTTCGCATACAGGGGCTTACCAAGAGACCCAGTACTTC; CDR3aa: CASGSHTGAYQETQYF
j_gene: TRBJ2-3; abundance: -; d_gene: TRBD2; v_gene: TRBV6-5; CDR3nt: TGTGCCAGCAGGCGGGGGGATGATACGCAGTATTTT; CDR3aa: CASRRGDDTQYF